This T cell receptor beta chain derives from a study of OX40 agonist ivuxolimab in advanced cancers. Study as a whole: Dosing consisted of intravenous ivuxolimab at 0.01 to 10 mg/kg every 2 weeks.

Generated by immunoSEQ multiplex PCR, the TCRdb table keeps only in-frame clones and is missing some. The profile shows 70,000 or so clones, 65% to 85% of them singletons. CDR1 LNHDA and CDR2 SQIVND come from the germline V gene (reference sequence). V was clipped by 3 bases and J by 0 bases, with 12 bases between them. The CDR3 runs to 15 residues. This TCR was sampled from an adult with an advanced solid tumor such as melanoma, head and neck, liver or kidney cancer. The input for sequencing was CD4+ or CD8+ T cells sorted from blood, taken in a trial of the OX40 agonist ivuxolimab. This chain joins TRBV19 and TRBJ2-7; TRBD2 is a possible D gene (6 bases). The CDR3 reads CASSMYRDFSYEQYF. The CDR3 nucleotides read TGTGCCAGTAGTATGTACCGGGACTTCTCCTACGAGCAGTACTTC.